This TCR beta chain came from a study of CD8 T cells in ankylosing spondylitis. This CDR3 has 15 amino acids. The V and J ends lost 6 bases and 3 bases respectively, with 17 bases between them. CDR1 and CDR2 (germline): SGHRS, YFSETQ. This clonotype was seen repeatedly, ten times or more. For TCR beta, libraries came from quantitative 5'-RACE with molecular barcodes. Via MiXCR, TCRdb re-called the 5' RACE reads, giving one row per CDR3 protein. In the table there are 250,000 or so distinct CDR3 sequences, around 11% of which are singletons. Material for sequencing was blood, either unsorted or a sorted T cell fraction (not recorded which). The chain uses TRBV5-1 and TRBJ2-3, with D perhaps TRBD2 (6 bases). This TCR was recovered from a male donor with ankylosing spondylitis or in good health (not recorded which). The CDR3, as DNA: TGCGCCAGCACGAGAGCGGGTCGGGGTACAGATACGCAGTATTTT. Translation: CASTRAGRGTDTQYF.